One TCR beta chain is described in this entry. No antigen is known for it. The sample is drawn from a study of cytomegalovirus exposure and HLA in healthy donors. Study context: Early released data had about 85 million unique TCRs, all coming from HLA-typed donors. Study outcomes and limitations: Despite most TCR sequences being rare, some public TCRs occurred in many donors.

This CDR3 has 13 amino acids. V shed 5 bases and J 3 bases; nucleotides not matched to a gene: 1. The germline V gene has CDR1 SGHNT and CDR2 YENEEA. The donors, nominally healthy at sampling, likely had unrecorded immune exposures. PCR involved 60 Vbeta and 13 Jbeta primers. The repertoire was sequenced with immunoSEQ multiplex PCR; TCRdb's copy has only in-frame clones and lacks some. The data show about 70,000 clones, 75% to 90% seen once. The source of this sequence is a woman younger than 45 in good health and CMV-seronegative. The specimen was PBMCs. This sequence joins TRBV11-3 and TRBJ2-5; TRBD1 agrees at 9 bases. The CDR3 region is CASSRQGEETQYF. CDR3 nucleotide sequence: TGTGCCAGCAGCAGACAGGGGGAAGAGACCCAGTACTTC.